The 27 T cell receptor beta chains below come from one sample, sequenced in a study of blood T cell repertoires in COVID-19. The method was immunoSEQ multiplex PCR; TCRdb's version includes in-frame clones alone and lacks a portion of them. The repertoire holds about 140,000 clones, with about nine tenths as singletons. Sequenced input: PBMCs or T cells enriched from blood (not recorded which). The origin of the receptors is a man aged 60 to 75 who had recovered from COVID-19.

The chain employs TRBV5-6 and TRBJ1-2, with D tentatively TRBD1 (5 bases). Germline V gives CDR1 SGHDT, CDR2 YYEEEE. The CDR3 runs 15 residues. Trimming shortened V by 6 bases and J by 4 bases, and 19 bases separated the two germline ends. The CDR3 DNA sequence: TGTGCCAGCACCCTACGGGGGGTAACTGGCTATGGCTACACCTTC. Amino acid sequence: CASTLRGVTGYGYTF.

The chain couples TRBV5-4 to TRBJ2-7, with D hard to call. The CDR3 loop spans 14 amino acids. V lost 0 bases, J lost 5 bases, and 12 bases lay in between. Germline CDR1 is SGHNT and CDR2 is YYREEE (reference sequence). CDR3 sequence (DNA): TGTGCCAGCAGCTTGGGCAGGATAGTTGACGAGCAGTACTTC. Translated: CASSLGRIVDEQYF.

The genes are TRBV5-4 and TRBJ2-5, with 8 nucleotides matching TRBD2. The V gene end was trimmed by 3 bases and the J gene end by 1 base; junction bases not matched to a gene: 2. Germline V lookup: CDR1 SGHNT, CDR2 YYREEE (reference sequence). The CDR3 loop spans 14 amino acids. The CDR3 is CASSYLAGQETQYF. CDR3 sequence (DNA): TGTGCCAGCAGCTACCTAGCGGGCCAAGAGACCCAGTACTTC.

V gene TRBV29-1 combines with J gene TRBJ2-5; 7 nucleotides line up with TRBD1. Germline V gene data show CDR1 as SQVTM and CDR2 as ANQGSEA. This CDR3 is built from 13 residues. V dropped 4 bases and J dropped 0; count of bases not matched to a gene: 2. CDR3 region: CSVAGTDQETQYF. The CDR3 DNA reads as TGCAGCGTTGCCGGGACAGACCAAGAGACCCAGTACTTC.

This chain joins TRBV3-1 (or the pseudogene TRBV3-2) and TRBJ1-5, with TRBD1 as a possible D gene (5 bases). In germline, CDR1 is LGHDT, CDR2 YNNKEL (reference sequence). Trimming stripped 6 bases from V and 7 bases from J, with 13 bases between. The CDR3 length is 13 residues. The CDR3 DNA reads as TGTGCCAGCAGTCGAACGGGGGACCAGCCCCAGCATTTT. It codes for CASSRTGDQPQHF.

The V call is TRBV6-1, the J call TRBJ1-6, with D maybe TRBD1 (6 bases). Germline values: CDR1 MNHNS, CDR2 SASEGT. This CDR3 has 15 residues. V was clipped by 1 base and J by 9 bases, with 13 bases between them. CDR3 residues: CASSEGSGGGSPLHF. The DNA for the CDR3 is TGTGCCAGCAGTGAAGGGTCGGGGGGCGGTTCACCCCTCCACTTT.

This chain joins TRBV2 and TRBJ1-4, with 8 bases fitting TRBD1. CDR3 length: 18 residues. The germline gives CDR1 SNHLY, CDR2 FYNNEI. The J segment lost 5 bases and the V segment lost 2 bases, leaving 13 bases of the junction unmatched. CDR3 DNA sequence: TGTGCCAGCAGTGAAAGGCGGGCCAGGGGGCTATCAAATGAAAAACTGTTTTTT. It codes for CASSERRARGLSNEKLFF.

Turning to this clone: Other DNA sequences within the sample encode an identical CDR3. V gene TRBV5-1 combines with J gene TRBJ2-1; D possibly corresponds to TRBD1 (5 bases). Germline CDR1 reads SGHRS; CDR2 reads YFSETQ. The CDR3 length is 14 residues. With 2 bases removed from V and 3 bases from J, the gap between germline ends came to 9 bases. The CDR3 loop is CASSFQGFYNEQFF. CDR3 coding DNA: TGCGCCAGCAGCTTTCAGGGTTTCTACAATGAGCAGTTCTTC.

In its sample, this clone was seen a few times. The chain carries TRBV19 and TRBJ2-1; D unclear. Deletions cut 7 bases from V and 5 bases from J, with 6 bases between. CDR1 is LNHDA and CDR2 is SQIVND in the germline V gene (reference sequence). The CDR3 has 11 amino acids. CDR3 sequence: CASKLNNEQFF. The CDR3 nucleotides are TGTGCCAGTAAACTCAACAATGAGCAGTTCTTC.

J is TRBJ1-5 and V is TRBV5-5; TRBD1 matches 9 bases. This CDR3 has 17 amino acids. CDR1 and CDR2 from the germline V gene are SGHKS and YYEKEE (reference sequence). The ends lost 3 bases at V and 4 bases at J; junction bases unmatched: 11. Here the CDR3 DNA reads TGTGCCAGCAGCTCTACACCGGGACAGGGTTCTAATCAGCCCCAGCATTTT. Its protein is CASSSTPGQGSNQPQHF. Full variable domain (missing parts from reference TRBV5-5 and TRBJ1-5): DAGVTQSPTHLIKTRGQQVTLRCSPISGHKSVSWYQQVLGQGPQFIFQYYEKEERGRGNFPDRFSARQFPNYSSELNVNALLLGDSALYLCASSSTPGQGSNQPQHFGDGTRLSIL.

The V call is TRBV19, the J call TRBJ1-5; D is unclear. CDR3 size: 14 residues. Germline CDR1 and CDR2: LNHDA and SQIVND (reference sequence). With 1 base removed from V and 3 bases from J, the gap between germline ends came to 7 bases. CDR3 residues: CASSIGGNNQPQHF. As DNA, the CDR3 is TGTGCCAGTAGTATAGGAGGAAACAATCAGCCCCAGCATTTT.

V and J are TRBV30 and TRBJ2-2; a weak D match, TRBD2 (6 bases). The V and J ends lost 0 bases and 6 bases respectively, with 8 bases between them. This CDR3 has 13 residues. Per germline, CDR1 GTSNPN and CDR2 SVGIG (reference sequence). The CDR3 loop reads CAWSVRRAGELFF. As DNA, the CDR3 is TGTGCCTGGAGTGTACGGAGGGCCGGGGAGCTGTTTTTT.

This CDR3 reads CASSYPGLAGAWAEQYF. The CDR3 coding sequence is TGTGCCAGCAGCTATCCGGGACTAGCGGGAGCTTGGGCCGAGCAGTACTTC. The V call is TRBV7-9, the J call TRBJ2-7; 14 bases match TRBD2. J gave up 6 bases and V 4 bases, and 11 bases lay outside the gene matches. Per germline, CDR1 SEHNR and CDR2 FQNEAQ (reference sequence). This CDR3 contains 17 residues.

In DNA form, the CDR3 reads TGTGCCAGCTCACCCCCAGGGCCCTGGACTAGCGGGAGCTCCTACGAGCAGTACTTC. This translates into CASSPPGPWTSGSSYEQYF. This chain links TRBV18 with TRBJ2-7; 13 bases match TRBD2. The CDR3 sequence is 19 residues long. Germline values: CDR1 KGHSH, CDR2 LQKENI. Trimming took 3 bases from V and 0 from J; bases not matched to a gene: 11. The full variable domain, with the rest looked up from reference TRBV18 and TRBJ2-7, is NAGVMQNPRHLVRRRGQEARLRCSPMKGHSHVYWYRQLPEEGLKFMVYLQKENIIDESGMPKERFSAEFPKEGPSILRIQQVVRGDSAAYFCASSPPGPWTSGSSYEQYFGPGTRLTVT.

This chain connects TRBV5-1 to TRBJ2-1; TRBD2 matches 9 bases. V lost 6 bases and J lost 7; bases outside the gene matches: 8. The length of the CDR3 is 14 residues. The V gene's germline CDR1 is SGHRS and CDR2 YFSETQ. The CDR3 DNA is TGCGCCAGCATGGGCGGGGGGGCCAGGAATGAGCAGTTCTTC. The encoded protein is CASMGGGARNEQFF.

V and J are TRBV2 and TRBJ2-3; D perhaps matches TRBD1 (5 bases). CDR1 is SNHLY and CDR2 is FYNNEI in the germline V gene. Trimming shortened V by 7 bases and J by 3 bases, and 11 bases separated the two germline ends. CDR3 length: 13 amino acids. CDR3 DNA sequence: TGTGCCAGCAAAAGGCAGGGAACAGATACGCAGTATTTT. It encodes CASKRQGTDTQYF.

CDR3 DNA sequence: TGCGCCAGCACTCTCGGACTAGCGGGAAGCACAGATACGCAGTATTTT. Translation gives CASTLGLAGSTDTQYF. The chain recombines TRBV5-1 with TRBJ2-3; 12 bases agree with TRBD2. The J segment lost 0 bases and the V segment lost 6 bases, leaving 5 bases of the junction unmatched. CDR3 length: 16 amino acids. Germline CDR1 SGHRS, CDR2 YFSETQ.

The rearrangement links TRBV6-5 to TRBJ2-1; tentative D call: TRBD2 (5 bases). CDR1 is MNHEY, CDR2 SVGAGI, per germline. Trimming removed 8 bases at V and 0 bases at J, with 14 bases between. The CDR3 loop spans 15 amino acids. The CDR3 DNA follows: TGTGCCAGCCGCGAGTCAAGCGGCTCCTACAATGAGCAGTTCTTC. This encodes CASRESSGSYNEQFF.

This chain uses TRBV18 with TRBJ1-1; no clear D gene. CDR3 length: 15 residues. V gave up 4 bases and J gave up 1 base, with 13 bases separating them. CDR1 is KGHSH, CDR2 LQKENI, per germline. In nucleotides, the CDR3 is TGTGCCAGCTCACAAGTGGGCCAGGCGAACACTGAAGCTTTCTTT. Translation gives CASSQVGQANTEAFF.

The chain joins TRBV19 to TRBJ2-1; TRBD2 matches 10 bases. Germline loops: CDR1 LNHDA, CDR2 SQIVND (reference sequence). The CDR3 spans 14 residues. V lost 5 bases and J lost 8; bases outside the gene matches: 6. The CDR3 nucleotides read TGTGCCAGTAGTCCCGCCGGGACTAGCGATGAGCAGTTCTTC. Amino acid sequence: CASSPAGTSDEQFF. Combining the CDR3 with reference TRBV19 and TRBJ2-1 gives the whole variable domain DGGITQSPKYLFRKEGQNVTLSCEQNLNHDAMYWYRQDPGQGLRLIYYSQIVNDFQKGDIAEGYSVSREKKESFPLTVTSAQKNPTAFYLCASSPAGTSDEQFFGPGTRLTVL.

CDR3 region: CASRTDREYGYTF. The CDR3 DNA follows: TGTGCCAGTAGAACGGACAGGGAGTATGGCTACACCTTC. The chain has TRBV19 and TRBJ1-2; 8 nucleotides line up with TRBD1. The germline CDR1 and CDR2 sequences are LNHDA and SQIVND (reference sequence). Unmatched junction bases numbered 5, after V lost 6 bases and J lost 5 bases. This CDR3 comprises 13 residues.

The chain couples TRBV5-6 to TRBJ2-1; maybe TRBD1 (6 bases). This CDR3 spans 13 amino acids. Looked up from germline, CDR1 is SGHDT and CDR2 is YYEEEE. V gave up 5 bases and J gave up 8 bases, with 14 bases separating them. The CDR3: CASRPQGTDEQFF. CDR3 nucleotides: TGTGCCAGCAGACCCCAGGGGACCGATGAGCAGTTCTTC.

J is TRBJ1-6 and V is TRBV19; 9 bases are shared with TRBD1. Germline V lookup: CDR1 LNHDA, CDR2 SQIVND (reference sequence). The length of the CDR3 is 14 residues. The junction had 6 bases not matched to a gene; V was cut back by 6 bases and J by 9 bases. As DNA, the CDR3 is TGTGCCAGTAGGGGGACAGGGCCGAGTTCACCCCTCCACTTT. Residues: CASRGTGPSSPLHF. The full variable domain, its missing parts supplied by reference TRBV19 and TRBJ1-6, is DGGITQSPKYLFRKEGQNVTLSCEQNLNHDAMYWYRQDPGQGLRLIYYSQIVNDFQKGDIAEGYSVSREKKESFPLTVTSAQKNPTAFYLCASRGTGPSSPLHFGNGTRLTVT.

Notes on this clone: Since a much larger clone is just one base distant, this may be a read error. This chain uses TRBV12-3 or TRBV12-4 with TRBJ1-1; D unresolved. V was pared by 2 bases and J by 0 bases, with 4 bases between. This CDR3 has 13 amino acids. The CDR3 DNA follows: TGTGCCAGCAGTTTAACGGTGAACACTGAAGCTTTCTTT. Its translation: CASSLTVNTEAFF.

CDR3 amino acids: CASSLGAASNTIYF. The CDR3 coding sequence is TGTGCCAGCAGCTTGGGGGCAGCTTCAAACACCATATATTTT. The J gene is TRBJ1-3, the V gene TRBV5-6, with D hard to call. This CDR3 has 14 residues. Germline CDR1 and CDR2: SGHDT and YYEEEE. Trimming stripped 0 bases from V and 6 bases from J, with 10 bases between.

The chain combines TRBV6-6 with TRBJ2-1; D gene ambiguous. Germline V gene lookup returns CDR1 MNHNY and CDR2 SVGAGI (reference sequence). The CDR3 is made up of 12 amino acids. V was shortened by 7 bases and J by 6 bases, with 10 bases between the two germline ends. The CDR3: CASTGVVNEQFF. The CDR3 DNA sequence: TGTGCCAGCACCGGAGTAGTCAATGAGCAGTTCTTC.

The V call is TRBV27, the J call TRBJ1-3, with D perhaps TRBD1 (5 bases). The germline V gene has CDR1 MNHEY and CDR2 SMNVEV (reference sequence). This CDR3 is built from 14 residues. Trimming removed 4 bases at V and 0 bases at J, with 7 bases between. The CDR3 nucleotides are TGTGCCAGCAGTTCGGACAACTCTGGAAACACCATATATTTT. Translated, it gives CASSSDNSGNTIYF.